Below are 5 T cell receptor beta chains sequenced from a single sample in a study of CD8 T cells in ankylosing spondylitis. For these TCRs, the target antigens are not known. TCRdb redid the calling of the 5' RACE reads with MiXCR, one entry per CDR3 protein. The table records fewer than 500,000 distinct CDR3 sequences, roughly 26% of them present only once. General study findings and limits: A TCR beta motif of fewer than ten highly homologous variants appeared characteristic of ankylosing spondylitis blood.

Sequencing was done on a sample of blood, either unsorted or a sorted T cell fraction (not recorded which). These TCRs come from a male donor with ankylosing spondylitis.

This clonotype was picked up a small number of times. This chain uses TRBV10-3 with TRBJ2-3, with 7 bases identical to TRBD1. This CDR3 is 15 amino acids long. Unmatched junction bases numbered 0, after V lost 0 bases and J lost 0 bases. Germline V CDR1 and CDR2: ENHRY, SYGVKD. CDR3 DNA sequence: TGTGCCATCAGTGAGTCCAGGGGGAGCACAGATACGCAGTATTTT. Its protein product is CAISESRGSTDTQYF.

The chain is built from TRBV12-5 and TRBJ2-1, with 16 bases matching TRBD2. Germline CDR1 LGHNT, CDR2 FRNRAP. The CDR3 has 15 amino acids. The trim removed 6 bases at V and 9 bases at J, leaving 5 bases unmatched. CDR3 in amino acids: CASGPGTSGRAEQFF. Written as DNA, the CDR3 is TGTGCTAGTGGGCCCGGGACTAGCGGGAGGGCTGAGCAGTTCTTC. Combining the CDR3 with reference TRBV12-5 and TRBJ2-1 gives the whole variable domain DARVTQTPRHKVTEMGQEVTMRCQPILGHNTVFWYRQTMMQGLELLAYFRNRAPLDDSGMPKDRFSAEMPDATLATLKIQPSEPRDSAVYFCASGPGTSGRAEQFFGPGTRLTVL.

V and J are TRBV5-1 and TRBJ2-2; 15 nucleotides line up with TRBD2. Germline lookup yields CDR1 SGHRS and CDR2 YFSETQ. V was pared by 0 bases and J by 5 bases, with 8 bases of the junction left unmatched. The length of the CDR3 is 19 residues. The CDR3 loop is CASSLVPGTSGRRTGELFF. For the CDR3, the DNA is TGCGCCAGCAGCTTGGTCCCCGGGACTAGCGGGAGGAGGACCGGGGAGCTGTTTTTT.

The chain is built from TRBV4-1 and TRBJ1-2; D remains ambiguous. The CDR3 is made up of 13 amino acids. The germline CDR1 and CDR2 sequences are MGHRA and YSYEKL. Trimming stripped 3 bases from V and 7 bases from J, with 12 bases between. CDR3 DNA sequence: TGCGCCAGCAGCCATTTCGGACGGAGTGGCTACACCTTC. This codes for CASSHFGRSGYTF.

The V call is TRBV20-1, the J call TRBJ2-7; no definite D call. Germline assignment: CDR1 DFQATT and CDR2 SNEGSKA (reference sequence). Trimming stripped 3 bases from V and 2 bases from J, with 5 bases between. This CDR3 is built from 11 residues. The CDR3 region is CSASATYEQYF. In DNA, the CDR3 is TGCAGTGCTAGCGCGACCTACGAGCAGTACTTC.